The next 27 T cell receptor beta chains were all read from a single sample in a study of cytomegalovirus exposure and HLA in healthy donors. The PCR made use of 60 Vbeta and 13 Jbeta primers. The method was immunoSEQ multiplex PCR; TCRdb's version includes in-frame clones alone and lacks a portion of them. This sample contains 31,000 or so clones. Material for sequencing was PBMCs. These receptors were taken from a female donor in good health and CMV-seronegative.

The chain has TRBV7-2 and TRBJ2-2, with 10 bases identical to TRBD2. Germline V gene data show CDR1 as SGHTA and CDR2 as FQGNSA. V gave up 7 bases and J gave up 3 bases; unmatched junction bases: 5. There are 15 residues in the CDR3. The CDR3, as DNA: TGTGCCAGCACAAGCGGGGGGGCCTACACCGGGGAGCTGTTTTTT. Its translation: CASTSGGAYTGELFF.

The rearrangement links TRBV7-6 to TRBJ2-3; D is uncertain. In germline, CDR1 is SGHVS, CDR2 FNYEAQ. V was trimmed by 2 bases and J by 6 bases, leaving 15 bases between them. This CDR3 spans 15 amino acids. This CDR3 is CASSLLYVLGDTQYF. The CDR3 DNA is TGTGCCAGCAGCTTACTCTACGTCCTAGGTGATACGCAGTATTTT.

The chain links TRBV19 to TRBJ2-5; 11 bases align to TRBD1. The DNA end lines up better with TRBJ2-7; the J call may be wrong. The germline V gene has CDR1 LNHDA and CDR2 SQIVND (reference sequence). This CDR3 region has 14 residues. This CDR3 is CASSRTGGNHEQYF. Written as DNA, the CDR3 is TGTGCCAGTAGTCGGACAGGGGGCAACCACGAGCAGTACTTC.

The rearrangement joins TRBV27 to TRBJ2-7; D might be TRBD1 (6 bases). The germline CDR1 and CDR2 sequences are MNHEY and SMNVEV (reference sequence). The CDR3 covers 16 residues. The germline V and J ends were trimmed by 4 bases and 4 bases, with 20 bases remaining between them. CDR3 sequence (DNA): TGTGCCAGCAGTTCCCTCGGTGGGGGCTCGCCATACGAGCAGTACTTC. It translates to CASSSLGGGSPYEQYF.

This CDR3 is CASSWATGVDYGYTF. The CDR3 DNA sequence: TGTGCCAGCAGCTGGGCTACAGGGGTCGACTATGGCTACACCTTC. The chain links TRBV5-4 to TRBJ1-2; 7 bases are shared with TRBD1. Trimming cost V 3 bases and J 3 bases; bases outside gene matches: 8. In germline, CDR1 is SGHNT, CDR2 YYREEE (reference sequence). CDR3 size: 15 residues.

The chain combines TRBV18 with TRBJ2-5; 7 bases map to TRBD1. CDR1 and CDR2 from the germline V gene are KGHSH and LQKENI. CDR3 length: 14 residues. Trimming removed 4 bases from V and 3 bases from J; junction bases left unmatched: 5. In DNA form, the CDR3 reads TGTGCCAGCTCACAGGGGGCCGGGAAAGAGACCCAGTACTTC. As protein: CASSQGAGKETQYF.

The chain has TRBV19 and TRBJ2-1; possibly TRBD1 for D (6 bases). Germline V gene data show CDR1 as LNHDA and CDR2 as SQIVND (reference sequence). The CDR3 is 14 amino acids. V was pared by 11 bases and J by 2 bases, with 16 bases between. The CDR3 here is CASRGRGAYNEQFF. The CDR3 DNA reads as TGTGCCTCAAGGGGCAGGGGCGCCTACAATGAGCAGTTCTTC. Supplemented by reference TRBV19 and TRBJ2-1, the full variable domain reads DGGITQSPKYLFRKEGQNVTLSCEQNLNHDAMYWYRQDPGQGLRLIYYSQIVNDFQKGDIAEGYSVSREKKESFPLTVTSAQKNPTAFYLCASRGRGAYNEQFFGPGTRLTVL.

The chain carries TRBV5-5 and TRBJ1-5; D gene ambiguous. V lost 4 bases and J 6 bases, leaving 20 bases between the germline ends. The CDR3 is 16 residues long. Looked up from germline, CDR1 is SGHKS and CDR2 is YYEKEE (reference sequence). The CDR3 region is CASSPTVAGFGQPQHF. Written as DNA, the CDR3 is TGTGCCAGCAGCCCTACTGTCGCGGGATTCGGTCAGCCCCAGCATTTT.

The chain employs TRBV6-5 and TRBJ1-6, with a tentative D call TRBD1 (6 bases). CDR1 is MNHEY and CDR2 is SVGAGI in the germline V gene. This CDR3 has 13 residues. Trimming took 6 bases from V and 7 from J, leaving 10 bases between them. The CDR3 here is CASRRGANSPLHF. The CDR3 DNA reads TGTGCCAGCAGACGGGGGGCGAATTCACCCCTCCACTTT.

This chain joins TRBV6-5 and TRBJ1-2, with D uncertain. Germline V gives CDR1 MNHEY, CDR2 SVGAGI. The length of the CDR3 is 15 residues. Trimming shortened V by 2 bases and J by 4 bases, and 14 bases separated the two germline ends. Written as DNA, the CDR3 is TGTGCCAGCAGTTACAAGGAGGGAGCCGGCTATGGCTACACCTTC. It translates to CASSYKEGAGYGYTF.

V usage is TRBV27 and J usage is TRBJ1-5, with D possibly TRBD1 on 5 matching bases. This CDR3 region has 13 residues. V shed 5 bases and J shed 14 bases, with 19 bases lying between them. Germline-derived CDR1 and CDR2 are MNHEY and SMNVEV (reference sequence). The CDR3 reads CASSPRGVVNKHF. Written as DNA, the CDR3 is TGTGCCAGCAGTCCACGGGGGGTCGTCAATAAGCATTTT.

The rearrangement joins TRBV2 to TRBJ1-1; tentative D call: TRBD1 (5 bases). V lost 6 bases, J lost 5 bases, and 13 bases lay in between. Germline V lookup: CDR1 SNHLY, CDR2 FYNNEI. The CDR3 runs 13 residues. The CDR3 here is CASRGDSRTEAFF. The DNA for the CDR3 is TGTGCCAGCAGAGGGGATTCGAGGACTGAAGCTTTCTTT.

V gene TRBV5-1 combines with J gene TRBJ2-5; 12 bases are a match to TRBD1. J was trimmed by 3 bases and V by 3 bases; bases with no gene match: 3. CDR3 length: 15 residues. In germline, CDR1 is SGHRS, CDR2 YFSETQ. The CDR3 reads CASSSGQGAKETQYF. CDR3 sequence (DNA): TGCGCCAGCAGCTCGGGACAGGGGGCTAAAGAGACCCAGTACTTC.

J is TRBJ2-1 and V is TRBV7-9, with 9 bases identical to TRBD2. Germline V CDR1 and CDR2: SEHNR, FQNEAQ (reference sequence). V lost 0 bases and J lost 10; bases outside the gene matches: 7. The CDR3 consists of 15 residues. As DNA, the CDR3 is TGTGCCAGCAGCTTAGCGGCGGGGGGGCAGGGGGAGCAGTTCTTC. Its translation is CASSLAAGGQGEQFF. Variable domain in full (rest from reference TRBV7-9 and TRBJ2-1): DTGVSQNPRHKITKRGQNVTFRCDPISEHNRLYWYRQTLGQGPEFLTYFQNEAQLEKSRLLSDRFSAERPKGSFSTLEIQRTEQGDSAMYLCASSLAAGGQGEQFFGPGTRLTVL.

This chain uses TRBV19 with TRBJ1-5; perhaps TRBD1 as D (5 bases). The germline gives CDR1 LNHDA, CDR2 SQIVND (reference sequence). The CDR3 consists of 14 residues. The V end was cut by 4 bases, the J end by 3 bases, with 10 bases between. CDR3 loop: CASSRKDTNQPQHF. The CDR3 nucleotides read TGTGCCAGTAGTAGGAAGGACACCAATCAGCCCCAGCATTTT. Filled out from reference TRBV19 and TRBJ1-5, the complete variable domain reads DGGITQSPKYLFRKEGQNVTLSCEQNLNHDAMYWYRQDPGQGLRLIYYSQIVNDFQKGDIAEGYSVSREKKESFPLTVTSAQKNPTAFYLCASSRKDTNQPQHFGDGTRLSIL.

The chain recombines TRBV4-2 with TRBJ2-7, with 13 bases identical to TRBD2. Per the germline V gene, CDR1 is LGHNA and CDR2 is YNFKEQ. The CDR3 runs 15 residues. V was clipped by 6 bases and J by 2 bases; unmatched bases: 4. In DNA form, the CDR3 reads TGTGCCAGCAGATCTACTAGCGGGGGGGCCTACGAGCAGTACTTC. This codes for CASRSTSGGAYEQYF.

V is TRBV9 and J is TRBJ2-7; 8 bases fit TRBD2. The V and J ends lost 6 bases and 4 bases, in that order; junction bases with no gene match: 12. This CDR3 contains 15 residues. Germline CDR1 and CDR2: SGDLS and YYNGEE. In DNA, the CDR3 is TGTGCCAGCAAATCTTTGCGGGGGGTAGAATACGAGCAGTACTTC. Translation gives CASKSLRGVEYEQYF.

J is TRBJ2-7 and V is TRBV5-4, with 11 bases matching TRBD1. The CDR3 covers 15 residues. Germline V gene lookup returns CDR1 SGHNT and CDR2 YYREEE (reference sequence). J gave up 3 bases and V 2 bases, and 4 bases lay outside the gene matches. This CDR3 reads CASSFWDRGNYEQYF. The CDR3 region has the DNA TGTGCCAGCAGCTTCTGGGACAGGGGGAACTACGAGCAGTACTTC.

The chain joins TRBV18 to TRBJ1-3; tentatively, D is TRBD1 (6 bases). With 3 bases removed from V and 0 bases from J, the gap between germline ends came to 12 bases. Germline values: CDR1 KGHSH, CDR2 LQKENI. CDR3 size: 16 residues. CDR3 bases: TGTGCCAGCTCACCGGGGGCCTCGAGCTCTGGAAACACCATATATTTT. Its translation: CASSPGASSSGNTIYF.

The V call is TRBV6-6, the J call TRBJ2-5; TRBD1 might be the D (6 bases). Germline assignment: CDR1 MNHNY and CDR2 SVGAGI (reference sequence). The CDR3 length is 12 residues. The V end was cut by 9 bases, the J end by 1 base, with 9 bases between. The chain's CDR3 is CASTGFQETQYF. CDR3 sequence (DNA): TGTGCCAGTACAGGGTTCCAAGAGACCCAGTACTTC.

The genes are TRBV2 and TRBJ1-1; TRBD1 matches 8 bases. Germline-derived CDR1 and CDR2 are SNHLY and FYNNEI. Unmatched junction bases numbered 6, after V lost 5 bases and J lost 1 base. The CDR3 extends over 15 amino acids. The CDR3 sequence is CASSRDRTQNTEAFF. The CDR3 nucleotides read TGTGCCAGCAGTCGGGACAGGACACAGAACACTGAAGCTTTCTTT.

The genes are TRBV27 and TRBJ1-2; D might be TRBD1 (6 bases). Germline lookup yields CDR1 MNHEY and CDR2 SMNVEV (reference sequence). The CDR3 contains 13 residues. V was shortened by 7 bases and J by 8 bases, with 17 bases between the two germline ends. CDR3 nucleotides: TGTGCCAGCACTCGAACCAGGGGCGAGGGCTACACCTTC. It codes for CASTRTRGEGYTF.

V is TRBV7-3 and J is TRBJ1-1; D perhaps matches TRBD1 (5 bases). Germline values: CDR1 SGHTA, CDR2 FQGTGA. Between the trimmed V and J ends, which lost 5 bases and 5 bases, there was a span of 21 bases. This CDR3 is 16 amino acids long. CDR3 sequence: CASSRDPAGIATEAFF. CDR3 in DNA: TGTGCCAGCAGCCGTGATCCGGCAGGGATCGCGACTGAAGCTTTCTTT.

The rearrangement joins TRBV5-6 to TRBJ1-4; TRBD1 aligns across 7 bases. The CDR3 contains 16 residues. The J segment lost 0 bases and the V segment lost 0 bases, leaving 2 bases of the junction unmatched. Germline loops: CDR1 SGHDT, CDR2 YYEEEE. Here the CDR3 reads CASSLVGTATNEKLFF. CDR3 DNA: TGTGCCAGCAGCTTGGTTGGGACAGCAACTAATGAAAAACTGTTTTTT.

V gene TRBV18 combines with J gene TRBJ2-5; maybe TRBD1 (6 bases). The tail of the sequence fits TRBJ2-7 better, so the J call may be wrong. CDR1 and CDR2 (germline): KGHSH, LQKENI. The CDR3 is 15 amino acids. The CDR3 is CASSPENRVSYEQYF. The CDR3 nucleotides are TGTGCCAGCTCACCGGAAAACAGGGTATCCTACGAGCAGTACTTC.

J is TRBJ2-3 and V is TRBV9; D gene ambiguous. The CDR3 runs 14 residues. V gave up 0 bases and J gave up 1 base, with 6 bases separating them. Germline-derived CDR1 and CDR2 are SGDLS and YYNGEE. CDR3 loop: CASSVEVGTDTQYF. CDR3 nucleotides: TGTGCCAGCAGCGTAGAAGTAGGCACAGATACGCAGTATTTT.

The CDR3 sequence: CAWNPRVDSKAFF. The CDR3 region has the DNA TGTGCCTGGAACCCACGGGTGGACAGCAAAGCTTTCTTT. The chain combines TRBV30 with TRBJ1-1, with a possible D match to TRBD1 (6 bases). The CDR3 length is 13 residues. Germline loops: CDR1 GTSNPN, CDR2 SVGIG (reference sequence). Trimming stripped 4 bases from V and 9 bases from J, with 18 bases between.